The entry that follows covers one T cell receptor beta chain sequence. This specimen comes from a study of beta chain features in type 1 diabetes. Across the study: Similarity in age, gender and cell yields was seen between patients and healthy donors.

The CDR3 spans 15 residues. Looked up from germline, CDR1 is PRHDT and CDR2 is FYEKMQ (reference sequence). With 4 bases removed from V and 6 bases from J, the gap between germline ends came to 18 bases. By way of CD45RO/CCR7/CD25/CD127/CD95/CD27, the CD4+ regulatory, stem cell-like memory, central memory and naive cells were sorted. Every isolated RNA sample was fully reverse transcribed, so sequencing captured expressed TCRB transcripts. For naive, central memory and regulatory T cell samples, reads averaged roughly 3.7 million. TCRdb's copy holds only in-frame clones and misses some; the assay was immunoSEQ multiplex PCR. The data show 150,000 or so clones, about 50% seen once.

This sequence joins TRBV13 and TRBJ1-2, with a tentative D call TRBD1 (5 bases). The clonotype was recovered from a young man in good health. Sequencing used Tregs from blood. The CDR3 bases are TGTGCCAGCAGCTCCGGGGGGGGTTGGGGAGATGGCTACACCTTC. Translating it yields CASSSGGGWGDGYTF.